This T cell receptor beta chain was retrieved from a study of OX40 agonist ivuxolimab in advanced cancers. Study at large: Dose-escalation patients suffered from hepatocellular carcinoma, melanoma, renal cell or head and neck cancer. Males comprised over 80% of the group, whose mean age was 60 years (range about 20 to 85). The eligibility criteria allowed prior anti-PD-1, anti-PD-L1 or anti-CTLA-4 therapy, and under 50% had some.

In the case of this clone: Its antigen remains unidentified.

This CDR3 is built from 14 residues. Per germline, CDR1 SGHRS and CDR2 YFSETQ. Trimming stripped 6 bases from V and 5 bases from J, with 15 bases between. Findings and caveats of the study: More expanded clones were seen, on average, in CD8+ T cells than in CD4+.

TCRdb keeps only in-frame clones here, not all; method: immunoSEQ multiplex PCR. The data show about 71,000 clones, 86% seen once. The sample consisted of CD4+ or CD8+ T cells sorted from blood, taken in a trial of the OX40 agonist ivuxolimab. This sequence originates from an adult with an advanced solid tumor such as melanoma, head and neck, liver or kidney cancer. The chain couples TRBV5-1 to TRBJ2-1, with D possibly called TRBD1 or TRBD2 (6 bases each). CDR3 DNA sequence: TGCGCCAGCAAGGGGGGCCTAGGGGACAATGAGCAGTTCTTC. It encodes CASKGGLGDNEQFF. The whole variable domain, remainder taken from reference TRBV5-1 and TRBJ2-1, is KAGVTQTPRYLIKTRGQQVTLSCSPISGHRSVSWYQQTPGQGLQFLFEYFSETQRNKGNFPGRFSGRQFSNSRSEMNVSTLELGDSALYLCASKGGLGDNEQFFGPGTRLTVL.